One sample yielded the 11 T cell receptor beta chains listed below, sequenced in a study of identical twins. TCRdb processed the 5' RACE reads anew with MiXCR; each CDR3 protein has one entry. Here the sample spans about 720,000 distinct CDR3 sequences, about 9.4% being singletons. The sample also formed part of further work on yellow fever vaccine responses in identical twins.

The specimen sequenced was PBMCs. The origin of the receptors is a woman aged 18 to 35 in good health.

The chain joins TRBV24-1 to TRBJ2-1; tentatively, D is TRBD2 (6 bases). The germline CDR1 and CDR2 sequences are KGHDR and SFDVKD. The CDR3 has 18 amino acids. Trimming removed 4 bases at V and 3 bases at J, with 21 bases between. Here the CDR3 reads CATSDESTAGPYYNEQFF. CDR3 in DNA: TGTGCCACCAGTGACGAGTCAACAGCGGGTCCTTACTACAATGAGCAGTTCTTC.

This clonotype was counted between two and nine times. The chain has TRBV7-9 and TRBJ2-4; D ambiguous. CDR3 size: 16 residues. Trimming stripped 3 bases from V and 1 base from J, with 13 bases between. Germline values: CDR1 SEHNR, CDR2 FQNEAQ (reference sequence). CDR3 in DNA: TGTGCCAGCAGCTTGGTCAAGGCGTCTGCCAAAAACATTCAGTACTTC. Translation: CASSLVKASAKNIQYF.

The chain is built from TRBV7-2 and TRBJ2-3, with D hard to call. The germline CDR1 and CDR2 sequences are SGHTA and FQGNSA. V lost 10 bases to trimming and J lost 4 bases, with 6 bases between them. The CDR3 runs to 10 residues. CDR3 sequence: CATMSDTQYF. The CDR3 DNA reads as TGTGCCACCATGTCAGATACGCAGTATTTT.

This clonotype was observed at least ten times. The gene calls are TRBV12-3 or TRBV12-4 and TRBJ2-2; D is unresolved. The CDR3 is made up of 16 amino acids. V lost 3 bases, J lost 3 bases, and 14 bases lay in between. CDR3 residues: CASSLSSALDTGELFF. The CDR3 coding sequence is TGTGCCAGCAGTTTGTCCTCAGCTCTGGACACCGGGGAGCTGTTTTTT.

This clonotype was observed a few times. The chain uses TRBV20-1 and TRBJ2-7; D remains ambiguous. CDR1 is DFQATT, CDR2 SNEGSKA, per germline (reference sequence). Trimming took off 1 base at V and 0 bases at J, with 10 bases between the two ends. The CDR3 has 14 residues. The CDR3 protein is CSARVPAVSYEQYF. As DNA, the CDR3 is TGCAGTGCTAGAGTTCCTGCTGTCTCCTACGAGCAGTACTTC.

In this sample, this clonotype turned up a few times. The genes are TRBV5-1 and TRBJ1-1; D remains ambiguous. V dropped 4 bases and J dropped 0 bases, with 13 bases sitting between them. The length of the CDR3 is 15 residues. The germline CDR1 and CDR2 sequences are SGHRS and YFSETQ. CDR3 amino acids: CASSIGGSVNTEAFF. The CDR3, as DNA: TGCGCCAGCAGCATTGGTGGGTCGGTGAACACTGAAGCTTTCTTT.

This clonotype has a handful of counts. This sequence joins TRBV7-3 and TRBJ2-7; possible D gene TRBD1, 6 bases. Germline V gives CDR1 SGHTA, CDR2 FQGTGA. The CDR3 spans 15 residues. V dropped 1 base and J dropped 2 bases, with 12 bases sitting between them. The CDR3 DNA reads as TGTGCCAGCAGCTTAAACCCCGCAGGGGCCTACGAGCAGTACTTC. As protein: CASSLNPAGAYEQYF.

This clonotype was counted a few times. V gene TRBV20-1 combines with J gene TRBJ2-1; a weak D match, TRBD2 (5 bases). With 3 bases removed from V and 7 bases from J, the gap between germline ends came to 22 bases. From germline, CDR1 is DFQATT and CDR2 SNEGSKA (reference sequence). The CDR3 is 16 amino acids. The CDR3 sequence: CSARDFRGREANEQFF. The CDR3 DNA reads TGCAGTGCTAGGGACTTCCGGGGTCGCGAGGCAAATGAGCAGTTCTTC.

In its sample, this clonotype was seen a few times. The chain combines TRBV5-1 with TRBJ2-5, with TRBD1 identical over 11 bases. This CDR3 comprises 17 residues. Trimming removed 0 bases from V and 5 bases from J; junction bases left unmatched: 9. Germline loops: CDR1 SGHRS, CDR2 YFSETQ. In DNA form, the CDR3 reads TGCGCCAGCAGCTTGGACCCGCTCGGGACAGGGGGGGAGACCCAGTACTTC. It specifies CASSLDPLGTGGETQYF.

This sequence joins TRBV11-2 and TRBJ2-5, with D perhaps matching TRBD2 (6 bases). CDR1 and CDR2 from the germline V gene are SGHAT and FQNNGV. The ends were cut back, 7 bases at V and 2 bases at J, with 17 bases in the middle. CDR3 length equals 15 residues. The CDR3 coding sequence is TGTGCCAGCATCGGGACTTCTACTTATCAAGAGACCCAGTACTTC. Its translation: CASIGTSTYQETQYF.

The CDR3 here is CASSRSFKDLSYNEQFF. In nucleotides, the CDR3 is TGTGCCAGCAGTAGAAGTTTTAAGGACCTCTCCTACAATGAGCAGTTCTTC. The rearrangement uses TRBV12-3 or TRBV12-4 and TRBJ2-1, with no clear D. V lost 5 bases and J lost 0, with 17 bases in between. The CDR3 sequence is 17 residues long.